The sequence of this T cell receptor beta chain was determined in a study of immune evolution from preneoplasia to lung adenocarcinoma. Overall study findings and caveats: Normal lung had the highest top T cell clone frequencies. Later-stage lesions appeared to have more T cells, more diversity, less clonality.

Profiling relied on immunoSEQ multiplex PCR, and the TCRdb table lists in-frame clones only, not all of them. The sample consists of 8,000 or so clones, roughly 80% of them appearing once. J was trimmed by 4 bases and V by 6 bases; bases with no gene match: 7. CDR3 length equals 16 residues. The germline V gene has CDR1 SNHLY and CDR2 FYNNEI. On this clone itself: Its specificity is unknown.

Sequenced sample: FFPE minimally invasive lung adenocarcinoma tissue. V and J are TRBV2 and TRBJ2-7, with 15 bases identical to TRBD2. This TCR was sampled from a donor of 70 years or more with lung adenocarcinoma. CDR3 DNA: TGTGCCAGCAGCCCCGGGACTAGCGGGAGGCTTTACGAGCAGTACTTC. This translates into CASSPGTSGRLYEQYF.